These T cell receptor beta chains were read from a single sample in a study of Ad26.COV2.S vaccination and SARS-CoV-2 variants. Data came from immunoSEQ multiplex PCR; TCRdb stores just in-frame clones and leaves some out. Counted here are approximately 500,000 clones, around 88% occurring once; the ten biggest clones make up around 13%. The sequenced sample was peripheral blood, obtained in a trial of Ad26.COV2.S vaccine versus placebo. The origin of the receptors is a person between 18 and 65 years old who received the Ad26.COV2.S COVID-19 vaccine or a placebo. Both conserved end residues are part of each CDR3. Each record gives: V gene, CDR3 length, CDR3 protein.

TRBV6-5 14 CASSLMGPRDTQYF
TRBV4-2 17 CASSHRGEGMKSYGYTF
TRBV6-4 16 CASDTSLEGRGSPLHF
TRBV27 13 CASSLAGTREQYF
TRBV18 14 CASSPGQGGETQYF
TRBV19 15 CASSTLSDFTDTQYF
TRBV6-5 15 CASTTIRLAGVEQYF
TRBV11-3 13 CASSLSGGDEQFF
TRBV2 13 CAGKRGLGNTIYF
TRBV6-6 15 CASSYASDGSYEQYF
TRBV29-1 13 CSVEPGGQFEAFF
TRBV29-1 11 CSAWTGKEQFF
TRBV6-6 12 CASSTLGAGQYF
TRBV7-2 16 CASSLAGTPSTDTQYF
TRBV30 14 CAWKPQGPNEKLFF
TRBV29-1 13 CSVDPINVYGYTF
TRBV7-9 19 CASSRTSGRPELVQETQYF
TRBV6-6 14 CASSYSSGGSEQFF
TRBV10-3 12 CATGLNSYEQYF
TRBV5-4 16 CASSLMQPSGANVLTF
TRBV3-1/TRBV3-2 11 CASSLPGNFHF
TRBV15 16 CATSRPEARGNQPQHF
TRBV3-1/TRBV3-2 13 CASSQRQGYGYTF
TRBV2 14 CASSGDTNTGELFF
TRBV7-9 13 CASSGRVNYGYTF
TRBV5-6 17 CASSHELAGYSSYEQYF
TRBV11-3 19 CASSLLVLVWGHRYNEQFF
TRBV5-5 16 CASSSQDRGTFYGYTF
TRBV7-2 14 CASSLGDRGYEQYF
TRBV19 16 CASSRDRGPLGYGYTF
TRBV5-4 13 CASTHRGGTEAFF
TRBV2 12 CASSEQGDEQFF
TRBV5-6 15 CASSLRPDREETQYF
TRBV19 13 CASSTLTNYGYTF
TRBV6-6 16 CASISIAGVGHNEQFF
TRBV7-2 16 CASSPTDGSSPYEQYF
TRBV7-2 15 CASSLVRQPNEKLFF
TRBV7-2 13 CASSLGGLYEQYF
TRBV29-1 12 CSVDWGQGYAFF
TRBV27 17 CASSSTRVDAFPDTQYF
TRBV19 16 CASSKSLDRVINGYTF
TRBV6-5 15 CASRPIGQGAGELFF
TRBV11-2 13 CASSLQTINEQFF